The clone carrying this T cell receptor (beta chain) was seen a single time. Generated by immunoSEQ multiplex PCR, the TCRdb table keeps only in-frame clones and is missing some. The data hold fewer than 95,000 clones, with roughly nine tenths observed a single time. This record comes from a study of control samples from healthy donors and cancer patients. The ends were cut back, 5 bases at V and 8 bases at J, with 18 bases in the middle. Germline CDR1 SQVTM, CDR2 ANQGSEA. The CDR3 has 13 residues. The chain has TRBV29-1 and TRBJ1-1; D is possibly TRBD1 (6 bases). The material sequenced was blood. The clonotype originates from a man aged 25 to 45 in good health. The CDR3 nucleotides read TGCAGCGTTCTCAGGGGACCCTCCTTCGAAGCTTTCTTT. This gives the protein CSVLRGPSFEAFF.